One and the same sample provided the 11 T cell receptor beta chains below, sequenced in a study of T cell responses to AZD1222 COVID-19 vaccine. Profiled with immunoSEQ multiplex PCR; TCRdb holds only in-frame clones, not every one. This table has 40,000 to 45,000 clones, around four fifths appearing once. The material sequenced was peripheral blood, taken 28 days after the second dose of the MenACWY control vaccine. These receptors were taken from an adult who received the MenACWY meningococcal vaccine as a control.

The chain uses TRBV7-9 and TRBJ1-4; D remains unclear. V lost 2 bases to trimming and J lost 0 bases, with 7 bases between them. CDR3 length equals 15 residues. Germline lookup yields CDR1 SEHNR and CDR2 FQNEAQ (reference sequence). The CDR3 nucleotides read TGTGCCAGCAGCTTATGGGTTGCAACTAATGAAAAACTGTTTTTT. Amino acid sequence: CASSLWVATNEKLFF.

The chain employs TRBV7-9 and TRBJ2-5; D unresolved. CDR1 SEHNR and CDR2 FQNEAQ come from the germline V gene (reference sequence). This CDR3 spans 11 amino acids. V shed 2 bases and J shed 3 bases, with 1 base lying between them. The CDR3 DNA sequence: TGTGCCAGCAGCTTAAAAGAGACCCAGTACTTC. This translates into CASSLKETQYF.

The chain uses TRBV21-1 and TRBJ1-2. TRBV21-1 is a known pseudogene. The CDR3 runs 15 residues. The CDR3 reads CASSKSPSGNYGYTF. The CDR3 DNA reads TGTGCCAGCAGCAAAAGCCCTTCGGGTAACTATGGCTACACCTTC.

This chain connects TRBV30 to TRBJ2-2, with D tentatively TRBD1 or TRBD2 (5 bases each). The CDR3 totals 16 residues. V shed 0 bases and J shed 3 bases, with 14 bases lying between them. Per germline, CDR1 GTSNPN and CDR2 SVGIG (reference sequence). Here the CDR3 reads CAWSVRGGGDTGELFF. CDR3 coding DNA: TGTGCCTGGAGTGTACGTGGGGGTGGGGACACCGGGGAGCTGTTTTTT.

The CDR3 loop reads CASGLQGPTSGNTIYF. CDR3 in DNA: TGTGCTAGTGGTTTGCAAGGGCCCACCTCTGGAAACACCATATATTTT. The rearrangement uses TRBV12-5 and TRBJ1-3; D gene uncertain. CDR3 length equals 16 residues. Deletions cut 2 bases from V and 0 bases from J, with 11 bases between. Germline CDR1 LGHNT, CDR2 FRNRAP.

This chain links TRBV2 with TRBJ2-1; TRBD2 might be the D (6 bases). The CDR3 has 10 residues. Germline assignment: CDR1 SNHLY and CDR2 FYNNEI. V lost 8 bases and J 9 bases, leaving 8 bases between the germline ends. The chain's CDR3 is CASGRGEQFF. The CDR3 DNA reads as TGTGCCAGCGGGCGGGGTGAGCAGTTCTTC.

The gene calls are TRBV13 and TRBJ2-1; D gene ambiguous. This CDR3 is built from 13 residues. Germline V CDR1 and CDR2: PRHDT, FYEKMQ (reference sequence). V lost 0 bases, J lost 6 bases, and 6 bases lay in between. CDR3 sequence reads: CASSLGGVNEQFF. CDR3 nucleotides: TGTGCCAGCAGCTTAGGGGGCGTCAATGAGCAGTTCTTC.

This sequence joins TRBV6-5 and TRBJ2-2; D might be TRBD1 (7 bases). The CDR3 consists of 14 residues. In germline, CDR1 is MNHEY, CDR2 SVGAGI. Trimming pared 6 bases from V and 6 bases from J, leaving 14 bases between. This CDR3 is CASRPPGGSGELFF. The CDR3 DNA reads as TGTGCCAGCAGACCTCCAGGGGGGTCCGGGGAGCTGTTTTTT.

The chain joins TRBV20-1 to TRBJ1-2, with D unresolved. This CDR3 comprises 10 residues. Trimming took off 5 bases at V and 5 bases at J, with 6 bases between the two ends. CDR1 is DFQATT, CDR2 SNEGSKA, per germline (reference sequence). This CDR3 reads CSAGLYGYTF. CDR3 bases: TGCAGTGCTGGGCTTTATGGCTACACCTTC.

A single count supports this clone. The J gene is TRBJ2-3, the V gene TRBV28; 11 nucleotides line up with TRBD2. CDR1 MDHEN and CDR2 SYDVKM come from the germline V gene. The CDR3 is made up of 16 amino acids. V was clipped by 7 bases and J by 5 bases; unmatched bases: 11. CDR3 sequence (DNA): TGTGCCAGCACCCCTGCCCTAGCGGGGGGTGGAGATACGCAGTATTTT. Its translation is CASTPALAGGGDTQYF. The full variable domain, completed using reference TRBV28 and TRBJ2-3, is DVKVTQSSRYLVKRTGEKVFLECVQDMDHENMFWYRQDPGLGLRLIYFSYDVKMKEKGDIPEGYSVSREKKERFSLILESASTNQTSMYLCASTPALAGGGDTQYFGPGTRLTVL.

This clone was seen just once. The chain couples TRBV30 to TRBJ1-1; D not resolved. Germline V CDR1 and CDR2: GTSNPN, SVGIG (reference sequence). The CDR3 contains 13 residues. V dropped 2 bases and J dropped 1 base, with 8 bases sitting between them. CDR3 loop: CAWSRGPNTEAFF. Written as DNA, the CDR3 is TGTGCCTGGAGTAGAGGGCCGAACACTGAAGCTTTCTTT.